This T cell receptor (beta chain) was observed in a study of cytomegalovirus exposure and HLA in healthy donors. Turning to this clone: The antigen remains unidentified.

Findings and caveats of the study: First-cohort TCR clusters were later found to tend to co-occur in the approximately 110 validation repertoires. In vitro data verified a few CMV-associated chains as specific for CMV antigens.

Germline CDR1 SNHLY, CDR2 FYNNEI. V was clipped by 7 bases and J by 0 bases; unmatched bases: 6. The CDR3 covers 15 residues. The table came from immunoSEQ multiplex PCR; TCRdb's copy has only in-frame clones and leaves some out. The table records 150,000 or so clones, approximately 84% of them present only once. The clonotype was recovered from a man aged 25-45 years in good health and CMV-seropositive. The specimen was PBMCs. The V and J genes are TRBV2 and TRBJ2-1; 7 bases fit TRBD2. CDR3 in amino acids: CASTWGGSSYNEQFF. In nucleotides, the CDR3 is TGTGCCAGCACGTGGGGCGGGAGCTCCTACAATGAGCAGTTCTTC.